The rows below give T cell receptor beta chains drawn from one sample of a study of blood T cells in healthy people across ages. One entry per CDR3 protein results from TCRdb running MiXCR on the 5' RACE reads. The sample holds about 640,000 distinct CDR3 sequences, around 38% seen once. The material sequenced was blood. The receptors derive from a man older than 75 in good health. The CDR3 runs from the conserved cysteine through the conserved F or W. Fields, in order: D gene, clone size, V gene, J gene, CDR3 protein, CDR3 DNA. D genes are given only for firm matches. Size is stated for part of the rows, as once, few or many counts, or as a class when the clone is expanded.

NA	NA	TRBV6-2/TRBV6-3	TRBJ2-2	CASSYVSNTGELFF	TGTGCCAGCAGTTACGTTTCGAACACCGGGGAGCTGTTTTTT
NA	few	TRBV27	TRBJ2-7	CASRGTSRTYEQYF	TGTGCCAGCAGAGGGACTTCGAGAACCTACGAGCAGTACTTC
NA	few	TRBV28	TRBJ2-3	CASSPWEARGDTQYF	TGTGCCAGCAGTCCATGGGAAGCGCGCGGGGATACGCAGTATTTT
TRBD2	NA	TRBV6-5	TRBJ2-3	CASSWTSGNVDTQYF	TGTGCCAGCAGTTGGACTAGCGGGAATGTAGATACGCAGTATTTT
NA	NA	TRBV3-1	TRBJ2-4	CASSQGTASEQYF	TGTGCCAGCAGCCAAGGGACAGCTTCTGAGCAGTACTTC
TRBD2	NA	TRBV20-1	TRBJ2-5	CSAHTGLAANEQYF	TGCAGTGCCCATACGGGACTAGCGGCCAATGAGCAGTACTTC
NA	few	TRBV20-1	TRBJ1-5	CSAQNRASNQPQHF	TGCAGTGCTCAGAACAGGGCTAGCAATCAGCCCCAGCATTTT
NA	NA	TRBV19	TRBJ2-5	CASSTHPGSTQETQYF	TGTGCCAGTAGTACTCACCCGGGTAGCACCCAAGAGACCCAGTACTTC
TRBD2	many	TRBV28	TRBJ2-1	CASSRGTSGSLYSYNEQFF	TGTGCCAGCAGTAGGGGGACTAGCGGGAGCCTATACTCCTACAATGAGCAGTTCTTC
NA	NA	TRBV29-1	TRBJ2-7	CSVLKDSYEQYF	TGCAGCGTTTTGAAGGACTCCTACGAGCAGTACTTC
NA	NA	TRBV14	TRBJ2-7	CASSRNLAVEQYF	TGTGCCAGCAGCCGGAACCTAGCAGTCGAGCAGTACTTC
TRBD2	NA	TRBV7-2	TRBJ2-7	CASSLASRGGADEQYF	TGTGCCAGCAGCTTAGCGTCGCGGGGGGGCGCTGACGAGCAGTACTTC
NA	NA	TRBV5-1	TRBJ2-4	CASSLPGSPMGEQYF	TGCGCCAGCAGCCTCCCCGGGAGCCCGATGGGGGAGCAGTACTTC
NA	NA	TRBV7-6	TRBJ2-7	CASSAGQNNEQYF	TGTGCCAGCAGCGCGGGACAAAACAATGAGCAGTACTTC
NA	few	TRBV25-1	TRBJ1-1	CASSAEGPQDTEAFF	TGTGCCAGCAGTGCCGAGGGGCCACAGGACACTGAAGCTTTCTTT
NA	many	TRBV25-1	TRBJ2-7	CASSPDGYSYEQYF	TGTGCCAGCAGCCCAGACGGGTACTCCTACGAGCAGTACTTC
NA	NA	TRBV2	TRBJ1-2	CASSERNSNYGYTF	TGTGCCAGCAGTGAACGGAACTCTAACTATGGCTACACCTTC
NA	many	TRBV29-1	TRBJ2-1	CSVESRTSYNEQFF	TGCAGCGTTGAAAGCAGGACCTCCTACAATGAGCAGTTCTTC
NA	NA	TRBV20-1	TRBJ2-1	CSARTGRGRSSYNEQFF	TGCAGTGCTAGGACTGGGCGGGGGCGCAGCTCCTACAATGAGCAGTTCTTC
NA	few	TRBV7-2	TRBJ1-1	CASSSGQLDVNTEAFF	TGTGCCAGCAGCTCCGGACAGCTGGATGTGAACACTGAAGCTTTCTTT
TRBD2	NA	TRBV7-2	TRBJ2-1	CASSSSGLAGGRRNEQFF	TGTGCCAGCAGCTCATCGGGACTAGCGGGGGGCCGTAGGAATGAGCAGTTCTTC
NA	once	TRBV12-3/TRBV12-4	TRBJ2-7	CASSLWVASYNEQYF	TGTGCCAGCAGTTTATGGGTCGCCTCCTACAATGAGCAGTACTTC
NA	NA	TRBV7-2	TRBJ2-1	CASSLWEFDEQFF	TGTGCCAGCAGCTTATGGGAGTTCGATGAGCAGTTCTTC
TRBD1	NA	TRBV28	TRBJ1-1	CASSRTQGAGAEAFF	TGTGCCAGCAGTAGGACACAGGGGGCGGGGGCTGAAGCTTTCTTT
NA	many	TRBV12-3/TRBV12-4	TRBJ1-2	CASSLGGAYGYTF	TGTGCCAGCAGCCTCGGGGGCGCTTATGGCTACACCTTC
TRBD1	NA	TRBV29-1	TRBJ1-2	CSVTSGGYGYTF	TGCAGCGTTACTTCAGGGGGCTATGGCTACACCTTC
TRBD1	few	TRBV27	TRBJ2-1	CASSLSQGVYNEQFF	TGTGCCAGCAGTTTATCCCAGGGGGTCTACAATGAGCAGTTCTTC
NA	few	TRBV7-2	TRBJ1-2	CASSLARQVHGYTF	TGTGCCAGCAGCTTAGCCCGACAGGTTCATGGCTACACCTTC
TRBD2	NA	TRBV27	TRBJ2-7	CASSLSGTSSYNSYNEQYF	TGTGCCAGCAGTTTATCCGGGACTAGCTCATATAACTCCTACAATGAGCAGTACTTC
NA	NA	TRBV12-3/TRBV12-4	TRBJ1-2	CASSLRGWATGYTF	TGTGCCAGCAGTTTAAGGGGTTGGGCGACGGGCTACACCTTC
TRBD2	NA	TRBV5-6	TRBJ2-5	CASSQPGTSGGRGQETQYF	TGTGCCAGCAGCCAACCCGGGACTAGCGGGGGCCGGGGGCAAGAGACCCAGTACTTC
TRBD1	NA	TRBV2	TRBJ2-7	CASSDPGTVAYEQYF	TGTGCCAGCTCCGACCCCGGGACAGTAGCCTACGAGCAGTACTTC
NA	few	TRBV5-1	TRBJ2-1	CASSTGWGAESDEQFF	TGCGCCAGCAGCACTGGTTGGGGGGCCGAGTCCGATGAGCAGTTCTTC